These T cell receptor beta chains were read from a single sample in a study of blood T cell repertoires in COVID-19. This table comes from immunoSEQ multiplex PCR, and its TCRdb copy is limited to in-frame clones, with some not included. The data hold approximately 110,000 clones, with approximately 85% observed a single time. Sample: peripheral blood. The origin of the receptors is a human donor in a cohort sampled during active COVID-19. CDR3s include the opening cysteine and the closing phenylalanine or tryptophan. Each record gives: V gene, J gene, D gene, CDR3 DNA, CDR3 protein. A D gene is named only where the DNA matches it firmly.

V: TRBV27; J: TRBJ1-2; D: -; DNA: TGTGCCAGCAGTTTATCGATAAGTGAGGGGGACGCTAACTATGGCTACACCTTC; CDR3: CASSLSISEGDANYGYTF
V: TRBV19; J: TRBJ2-6; D: TRBD1; DNA: TGTGCCAGTCCTTCCGGCGGGCCGGGACAGGAAACGTCTGGGGCCAACGTCCTGACTTTC; CDR3: CASPSGGPGQETSGANVLTF
V: TRBV28; J: TRBJ1-2; D: -; DNA: TGTGCCAGCAGTCCCAACAGGGCTGGCTACACCTTC; CDR3: CASSPNRAGYTF
V: TRBV5-1; J: TRBJ1-1; D: TRBD1; DNA: TGCGCCAGCAGCTGGACAGGGGTAGAAGCTTTCTTT; CDR3: CASSWTGVEAFF
V: TRBV10-3; J: TRBJ2-3; D: TRBD2; DNA: TGTGCCATCAGTTTGGCCGGGACTAGCGGGGGGACAGATACGCAGTATTTT; CDR3: CAISLAGTSGGTDTQYF
V: TRBV28; J: TRBJ2-7; D: -; DNA: TGTGCCAGCAGTTCCGCCAGCTCCTACGAGCAGTACTTC; CDR3: CASSSASSYEQYF
V: TRBV2; J: TRBJ2-5; D: TRBD1; DNA: TGTGCCAGCACTTCAAGGGGGGGACAGGGGTACTTC; CDR3: CASTSRGGQGYF
V: TRBV7-3; J: TRBJ1-1; D: TRBD1; DNA: TGTGCCAGCAGCCAACAGGGGGACACTGAAGCTTTCTTT; CDR3: CASSQQGDTEAFF
V: TRBV6-6; J: TRBJ1-5; D: -; DNA: TGTGCCAGCAGTTACGCGGAGGGCAATCAGCCCCAGCATTTT; CDR3: CASSYAEGNQPQHF
V: TRBV29-1; J: TRBJ1-2; D: TRBD1; DNA: TGCAGCGTCCCGTTGACAGGGGGCGCGGAGGGCTACACCTTC; CDR3: CSVPLTGGAEGYTF
V: TRBV6-5; J: TRBJ2-7; D: TRBD1; DNA: TGTGCCAGCCGACAGGGTCCCTACGAGCAGTACTTC; CDR3: CASRQGPYEQYF